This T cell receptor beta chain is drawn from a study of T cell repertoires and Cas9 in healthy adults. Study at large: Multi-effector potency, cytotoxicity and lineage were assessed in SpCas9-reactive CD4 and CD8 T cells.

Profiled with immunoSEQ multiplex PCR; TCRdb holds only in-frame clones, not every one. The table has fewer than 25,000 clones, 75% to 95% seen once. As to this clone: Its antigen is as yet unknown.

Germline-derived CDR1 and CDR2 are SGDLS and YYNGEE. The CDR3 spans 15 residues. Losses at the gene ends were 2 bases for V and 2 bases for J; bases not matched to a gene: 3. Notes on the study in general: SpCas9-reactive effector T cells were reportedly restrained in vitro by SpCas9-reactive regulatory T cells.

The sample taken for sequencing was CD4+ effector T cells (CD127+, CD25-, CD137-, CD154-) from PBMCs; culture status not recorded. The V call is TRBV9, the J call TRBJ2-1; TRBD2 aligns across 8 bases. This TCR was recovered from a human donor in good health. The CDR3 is CASSVSGTTYNEQFF. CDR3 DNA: TGTGCCAGCAGCGTTAGCGGGACAACCTACAATGAGCAGTTCTTC.